These 7 T cell receptor beta chains came from one sample sequenced in a study of cytomegalovirus exposure and HLA in healthy donors. Amplification used 60 Vbeta primers and 13 Jbeta primers. The assay was immunoSEQ multiplex PCR, and TCRdb's table has in-frame clones only and misses some. The sample has 100,000 to 150,000 clones, 78% seen once. The sequencing input was PBMCs. These TCRs come from a man in his forties or fifties in good health and CMV-seronegative.

The chain combines TRBV7-3 with TRBJ2-1; no firm D call. Germline V CDR1 and CDR2: SGHTA, FQGTGA. Trimming took off 5 bases at V and 9 bases at J, with 11 bases between the two ends. The CDR3 length is 12 residues. CDR3 amino acids: CASSPVRGEQFF. The CDR3 DNA is TGTGCCAGCAGCCCGGTGAGAGGTGAGCAGTTCTTC.

The chain employs TRBV5-6 and TRBJ2-1, with a possible D match to TRBD2 (6 bases). V gave up 3 bases and J gave up 6 bases, with 16 bases separating them. Germline loops: CDR1 SGHDT, CDR2 YYEEEE. This CDR3 has 15 amino acids. The CDR3 bases are TGTGCCAGCAGCTCACTGACAGACGGGGGCAATGAGCAGTTCTTC. Protein: CASSSLTDGGNEQFF.

This clone was seen only once. The chain links TRBV29-1 to TRBJ1-3; tentatively, D is TRBD1 (6 bases). V lost 6 bases and J lost 3, with 15 bases in between. The CDR3 extends over 14 amino acids. Germline CDR1 SQVTM, CDR2 ANQGSEA. The CDR3 loop is CSVSGEGNGNTIYF. The CDR3 DNA is TGCAGCGTATCAGGGGAAGGGAATGGAAACACCATATATTTT.

This chain connects TRBV28 to TRBJ2-2; TRBD2 matches at 13 bases. Losses at the gene ends were 7 bases for V and 9 bases for J; bases not matched to a gene: 8. This CDR3 has 15 amino acids. Germline-derived CDR1 and CDR2 are MDHEN and SYDVKM. CDR3 nucleotides: TGTGCCAGCACCCCGGGACTAGCGGGGTACCGGGAGCTGTTTTTT. It translates to CASTPGLAGYRELFF.

This chain uses TRBV11-3 with TRBJ2-5, with a weak D call TRBD2 (6 bases). Per the germline V gene, CDR1 is SGHNT and CDR2 is YENEEA. The CDR3 extends over 14 amino acids. Trimming shortened V by 5 bases and J by 8 bases, and 18 bases separated the two germline ends. For the CDR3, the DNA is TGTGCCAGCAGCCACCGGGACTCGGCTTTAACCCAGTACTTC. It yields the protein CASSHRDSALTQYF.

In this sample, this clone turned up once. The rearrangement links TRBV5-5 to TRBJ1-4; D unresolved. V dropped 0 bases and J dropped 4 bases, with 7 bases sitting between them. CDR1 and CDR2 from the germline V gene are SGHKS and YYEKEE (reference sequence). The CDR3 totals 14 residues. The CDR3 here is CASSLGNFNEKLFF. The DNA for the CDR3 is TGTGCCAGCAGCTTGGGCAACTTTAATGAAAAACTGTTTTTT.

The CDR3 sequence is CASSATSGWSETQYF. The CDR3 coding sequence is TGTGCCAGCAGCGCGACTAGCGGCTGGTCGGAGACCCAGTACTTC. V gene TRBV7-6 combines with J gene TRBJ2-5; 9 nucleotides match TRBD2. Germline-derived CDR1 and CDR2 are SGHVS and FNYEAQ. J gave up 5 bases and V 5 bases, and 9 bases lay outside the gene matches. The CDR3 runs to 15 residues.